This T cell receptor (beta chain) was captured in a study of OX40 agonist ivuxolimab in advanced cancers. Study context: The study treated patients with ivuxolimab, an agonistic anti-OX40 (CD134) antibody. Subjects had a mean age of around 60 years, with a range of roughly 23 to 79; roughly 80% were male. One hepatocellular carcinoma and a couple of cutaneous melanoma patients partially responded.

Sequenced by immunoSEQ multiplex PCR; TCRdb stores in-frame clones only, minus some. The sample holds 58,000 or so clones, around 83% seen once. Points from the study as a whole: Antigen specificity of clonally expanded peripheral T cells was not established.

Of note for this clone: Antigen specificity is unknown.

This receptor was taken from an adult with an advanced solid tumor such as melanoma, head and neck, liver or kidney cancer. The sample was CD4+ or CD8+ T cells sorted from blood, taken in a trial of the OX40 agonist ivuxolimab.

The CDR3 sequence: CAISVSGEDTQYF. In DNA form, the CDR3 reads TGTGCCATCAGTGTTAGCGGGGAGGATACGCAGTATTTT. The chain is built from TRBV10-3 and TRBJ2-3; 8 positions agree with TRBD2. The length of the CDR3 is 13 residues. V was clipped by 4 bases and J by 6 bases; unmatched bases: 3. CDR1 and CDR2 (germline): ENHRY, SYGVKD.